The clone carrying this T cell receptor (beta chain) was seen only once. Antigen unknown. The entry originates in a study of CD8+CD57+ T cells in acquired aplastic anemia. The overall study: An average of roughly 3 ug of DNA was obtained from sorted CD4+ and CD8+ cells. Study findings and constraints: Over 25 CD8+ CDR3 sequences occurred in both the patients and the controls.

Flow cytometry had shown expanded CD8+CD57+ cells in the patients chosen for sequencing. Among the patients, all had severe acquired aplastic anemia. Each patient gave a blood sample that was collected before any therapy had been received. Researchers used genomic DNA as the template to profile TCR beta VDJ and CDR3. Using its own MiXCR run on the reads, TCRdb lists one record per CDR3 protein. The sample has approximately 300,000 distinct CDR3 sequences; roughly 61% are singletons. V lost 5 bases and J lost 4; bases outside the gene matches: 1. The CDR3 extends over 14 amino acids. Germline CDR1 and CDR2: SNHLY and FYNNEI.

This TCR was sampled from a human donor with aplastic anemia. The chain joins TRBV2 to TRBJ2-2, with 10 bases lining up with TRBD1. The sequencing input was sorted CD4+, CD8+, or CD8+CD57+ T cells (not recorded which) from PBMCs. CDR3 amino acids: CASSWTGGTGELFF. CDR3 sequence (DNA): TGTGCCAGCAGTTGGACAGGGGGCACCGGGGAGCTGTTTTTT.